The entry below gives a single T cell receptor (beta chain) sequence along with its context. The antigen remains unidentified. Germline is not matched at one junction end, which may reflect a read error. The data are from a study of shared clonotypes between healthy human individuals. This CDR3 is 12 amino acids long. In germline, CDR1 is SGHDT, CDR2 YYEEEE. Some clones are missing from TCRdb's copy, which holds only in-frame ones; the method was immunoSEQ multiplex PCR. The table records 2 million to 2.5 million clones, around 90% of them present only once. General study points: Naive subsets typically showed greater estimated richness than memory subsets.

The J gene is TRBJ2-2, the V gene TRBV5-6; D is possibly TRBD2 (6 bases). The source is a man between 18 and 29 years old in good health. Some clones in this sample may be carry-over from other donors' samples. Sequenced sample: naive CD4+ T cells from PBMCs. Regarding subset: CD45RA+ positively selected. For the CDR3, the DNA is TGTGCCAGCAGCTCTCTTGTCGGGGGGCTGTTTTTT. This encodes CASSSLVGGLFF.